This TCR beta chain was recovered during a study of human T cells and chemical hapten exposure. Findings of the study overall: The formation of large CDR3 similarity clusters by expanded TCRs significantly exceeded that of controls.

The time point is: patch test 1, 2 weeks after DPC sensitization. Treatment in this sample: therapeutic diphenylcyclopropenone sensitization with weekly scalp DPC. Samples of blood were obtained prior to the application of each patch test. During construction of the library, unique molecular identifiers were attached to individual cDNA molecules for quantitative, reproducible TCR counting. In the study's own analysis: 95,638 TCRs per sample was the median, with a range of about 20,000 to 690,600. A single record per CDR3 protein comes from TCRdb applying MiXCR to the RACE reads. In this record, the V and J calls reflect TCRdb's handling and not the investigators' own analysis. Of 95,000 to 130,000 distinct CDR3 sequences listed, 9.5% to 13% are singletons. The CDR3 is made up of 14 amino acids. V lost 3 bases and J lost 7, with 12 bases in between. Germline V gives CDR1 KGHSH, CDR2 LQKENI. At least ten counts were recorded for this clonotype. The target antigen is unknown.

This chain connects TRBV18 to TRBJ2-2, with TRBD1 as a possible D gene (5 bases). The material was whole blood, obtained in connection with sensitization to the hapten diphenylcyclopropenone (DPC). The source of this sequence is a woman aged 50 to 60 with alopecia areata. Some clones in this sample may be carry-over from other donors' samples. The DNA of the CDR3 is TGTGCCAGCTCACCTAACGACAGTTACGGGGAGCTGTTTTTT. This encodes CASSPNDSYGELFF.